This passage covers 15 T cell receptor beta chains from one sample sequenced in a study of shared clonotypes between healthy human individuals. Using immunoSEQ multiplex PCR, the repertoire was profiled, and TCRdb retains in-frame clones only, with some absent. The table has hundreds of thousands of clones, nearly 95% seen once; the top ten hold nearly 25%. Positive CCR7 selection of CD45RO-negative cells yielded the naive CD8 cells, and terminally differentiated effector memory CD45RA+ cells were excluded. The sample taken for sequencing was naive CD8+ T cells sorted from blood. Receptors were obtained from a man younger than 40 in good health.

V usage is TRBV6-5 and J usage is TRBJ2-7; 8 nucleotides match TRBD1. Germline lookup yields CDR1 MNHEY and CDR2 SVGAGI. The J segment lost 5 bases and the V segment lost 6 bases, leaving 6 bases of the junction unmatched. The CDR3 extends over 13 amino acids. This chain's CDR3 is CASSPGGFDEQYF. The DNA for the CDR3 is TGTGCCAGCAGCCCAGGGGGCTTTGACGAGCAGTACTTC.

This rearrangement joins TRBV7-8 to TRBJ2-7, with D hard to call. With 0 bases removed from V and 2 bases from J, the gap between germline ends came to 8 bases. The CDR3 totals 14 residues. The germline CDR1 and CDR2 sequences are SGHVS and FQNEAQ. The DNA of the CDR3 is TGTGCCAGCAGCTTAGCTAGCCGACCCTACGAGCAGTACTTC. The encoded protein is CASSLASRPYEQYF.

This CDR3 is CAGGIAGGYNEQFF. CDR3 DNA sequence: TGTGCCGGAGGGATAGCGGGAGGGTACAATGAGCAGTTCTTC. The chain has TRBV6-1 and TRBJ2-1, with 11 bases identical to TRBD2. Unmatched junction bases numbered 7, after V lost 11 bases and J lost 4 bases. The CDR3 is 14 residues long. Germline CDR1 MNHNS, CDR2 SASEGT.

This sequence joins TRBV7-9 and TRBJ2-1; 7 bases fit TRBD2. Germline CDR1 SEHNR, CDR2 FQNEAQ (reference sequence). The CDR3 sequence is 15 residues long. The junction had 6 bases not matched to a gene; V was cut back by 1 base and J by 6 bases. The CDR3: CASSLVRTSPNEQFF. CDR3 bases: TGTGCCAGCAGCTTAGTACGGACTAGTCCCAATGAGCAGTTCTTC. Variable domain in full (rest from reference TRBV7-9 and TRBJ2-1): DTGVSQNPRHKITKRGQNVTFRCDPISEHNRLYWYRQTLGQGPEFLTYFQNEAQLEKSRLLSDRFSAERPKGSFSTLEIQRTEQGDSAMYLCASSLVRTSPNEQFFGPGTRLTVL.

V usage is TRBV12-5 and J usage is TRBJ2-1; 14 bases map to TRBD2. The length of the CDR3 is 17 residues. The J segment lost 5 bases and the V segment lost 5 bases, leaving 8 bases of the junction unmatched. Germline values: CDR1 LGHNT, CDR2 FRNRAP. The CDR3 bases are TGTGCTAGTGGTCCAGGGACTAGCGGGAGTGTCCACAATGAGCAGTTCTTC. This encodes CASGPGTSGSVHNEQFF. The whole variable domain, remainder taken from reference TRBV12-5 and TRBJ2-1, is DARVTQTPRHKVTEMGQEVTMRCQPILGHNTVFWYRQTMMQGLELLAYFRNRAPLDDSGMPKDRFSAEMPDATLATLKIQPSEPRDSAVYFCASGPGTSGSVHNEQFFGPGTRLTVL.

CDR3 nucleotide sequence: TGTGCCAGCAGTGACGCTGCCTCCGATGCGACCACAGATACGCAGTATTTT. Translated, it gives CASSDAASDATTDTQYF. The genes are TRBV6-4 and TRBJ2-3, with unresolved D. Germline CDR1 and CDR2: MRHNA and SNTAGT. The ends were cut back, 2 bases at V and 2 bases at J, with 17 bases in the middle. The length of the CDR3 is 17 residues.

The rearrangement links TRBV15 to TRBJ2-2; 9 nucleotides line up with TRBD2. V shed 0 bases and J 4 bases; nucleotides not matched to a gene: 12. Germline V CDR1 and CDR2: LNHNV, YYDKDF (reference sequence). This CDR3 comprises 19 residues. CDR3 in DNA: TGTGCCACCAGCAGAGATCCTCCGCCTAGCGGGACCCTCACCGGGGAGCTGTTTTTT. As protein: CATSRDPPPSGTLTGELFF.

CDR3 sequence (DNA): TGTGCTTCAACCTCCTCCACTAGCGGGAGTACCGGGGAGCTGTTTTTT. It translates to CASTSSTSGSTGELFF. This chain connects TRBV30 to TRBJ2-2; 11 positions agree with TRBD2. The length of the CDR3 is 16 residues. In germline, CDR1 is GTSNPN, CDR2 SVGIG (reference sequence).

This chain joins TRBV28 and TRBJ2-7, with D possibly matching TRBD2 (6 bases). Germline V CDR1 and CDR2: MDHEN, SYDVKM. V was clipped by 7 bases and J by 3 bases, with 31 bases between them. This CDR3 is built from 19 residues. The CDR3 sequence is CASTPIPLRQEDYDYEQYF. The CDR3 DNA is TGTGCCAGCACCCCAATCCCATTAAGGCAGGAGGACTATGACTACGAGCAGTACTTC.

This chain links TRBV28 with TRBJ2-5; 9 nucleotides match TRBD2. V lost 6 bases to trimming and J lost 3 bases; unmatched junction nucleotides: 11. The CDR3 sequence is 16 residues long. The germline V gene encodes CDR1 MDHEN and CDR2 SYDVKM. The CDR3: CASSLESRTSEETQYF. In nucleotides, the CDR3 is TGTGCCAGCAGCTTGGAGAGTAGGACTAGCGAAGAGACCCAGTACTTC.

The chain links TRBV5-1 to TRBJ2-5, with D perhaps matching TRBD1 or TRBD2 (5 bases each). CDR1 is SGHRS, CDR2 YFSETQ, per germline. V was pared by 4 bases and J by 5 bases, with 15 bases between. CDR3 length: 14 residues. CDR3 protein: CASSPGTGWETQYF. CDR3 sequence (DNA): TGCGCCAGCAGCCCCGGGACGGGTTGGGAGACCCAGTACTTC. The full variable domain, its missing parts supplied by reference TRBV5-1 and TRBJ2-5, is KAGVTQTPRYLIKTRGQQVTLSCSPISGHRSVSWYQQTPGQGLQFLFEYFSETQRNKGNFPGRFSGRQFSNSRSEMNVSTLELGDSALYLCASSPGTGWETQYFGPGTRLLVL.

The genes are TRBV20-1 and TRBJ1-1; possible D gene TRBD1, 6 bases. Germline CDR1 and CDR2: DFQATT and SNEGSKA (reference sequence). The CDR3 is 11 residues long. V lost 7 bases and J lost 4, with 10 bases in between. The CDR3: CSVVTGTEAFF. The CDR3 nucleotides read TGCAGTGTGGTGACAGGCACTGAAGCTTTCTTT.

CDR3 DNA sequence: TGCGCCAGCCGTCCCGACAGCCTCACAGATACGCAGTATTTT. This translates into CASRPDSLTDTQYF. V is TRBV5-1 and J is TRBJ2-3; tentative D call: TRBD1 (5 bases). The CDR3 totals 14 residues. The germline V gene has CDR1 SGHRS and CDR2 YFSETQ. V was shortened by 7 bases and J by 2 bases, with 14 bases between the two germline ends. Full variable domain (rest looked up from reference TRBV5-1 and TRBJ2-3): KAGVTQTPRYLIKTRGQQVTLSCSPISGHRSVSWYQQTPGQGLQFLFEYFSETQRNKGNFPGRFSGRQFSNSRSEMNVSTLELGDSALYLCASRPDSLTDTQYFGPGTRLTVL.

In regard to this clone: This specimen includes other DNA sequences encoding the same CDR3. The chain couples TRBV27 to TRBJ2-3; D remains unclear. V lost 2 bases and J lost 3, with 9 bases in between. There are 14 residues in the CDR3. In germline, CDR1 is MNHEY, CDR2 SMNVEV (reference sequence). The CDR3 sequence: CASSLPGRTDTQYF. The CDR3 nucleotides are TGTGCCAGCAGTTTACCGGGTCGGACAGATACGCAGTATTTT.

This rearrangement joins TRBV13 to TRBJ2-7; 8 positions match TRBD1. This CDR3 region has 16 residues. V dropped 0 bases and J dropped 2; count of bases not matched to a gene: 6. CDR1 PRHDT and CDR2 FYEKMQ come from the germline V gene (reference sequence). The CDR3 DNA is TGTGCCAGCAGCTTAGGTCTAGGGACAGGTACCTACGAGCAGTACTTC. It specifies CASSLGLGTGTYEQYF.